Listed here are 13 T cell receptor beta chains from one sample, sequenced in a study of control samples from healthy donors and cancer patients. Profiling relied on immunoSEQ multiplex PCR, and the TCRdb table lists in-frame clones only, not all of them. The data hold over 150,000 clones, with 90% to 95% observed a single time. Sequenced sample: blood. The receptors shown here come from a man younger than 35 in good health.

The chain uses TRBV30 and TRBJ1-6; TRBD1 aligns across 9 bases. Per the germline V gene, CDR1 is GTSNPN and CDR2 is SVGIG (reference sequence). The CDR3 covers 13 residues. Unmatched junction bases numbered 1, after V lost 4 bases and J lost 6 bases. CDR3 nucleotide sequence: TGTGCCTGGAAGGGACAGGGTAATTCACCCCTCCACTTT. It encodes CAWKGQGNSPLHF. The full variable domain, completed using reference TRBV30 and TRBJ1-6, is SQTIHQWPATLVQPVGSPLSLECTVEGTSNPNLYWYRQAAGRGLQLLFYSVGIGQISSEVPQNLSASRPQDRQFILSSKKLLLSDSGFYLCAWKGQGNSPLHFGNGTRLTVT.

The V and J genes are TRBV5-4 and TRBJ2-1; tentative D call: TRBD1 (5 bases). Germline CDR1 SGHNT, CDR2 YYREEE (reference sequence). The CDR3 is 15 amino acids. Trimming took 2 bases from V and 1 from J, leaving 10 bases between them. This chain's CDR3 is CASSFTGDSYNEQFF. CDR3 sequence (DNA): TGTGCCAGCAGCTTTACAGGTGATTCCTACAATGAGCAGTTCTTC.

The chain employs TRBV28 and TRBJ1-5; 9 nucleotides line up with TRBD1. Germline CDR1 and CDR2: MDHEN and SYDVKM. CDR3 size: 15 residues. V lost 6 bases, J lost 3 bases, and 6 bases stayed unmatched. The CDR3 DNA reads TGTGCCAGCAGGCCGGACAGGGGCTCCAATCAGCCCCAGCATTTT. This codes for CASRPDRGSNQPQHF. Complete variable domain (other parts from reference TRBV28 and TRBJ1-5): DVKVTQSSRYLVKRTGEKVFLECVQDMDHENMFWYRQDPGLGLRLIYFSYDVKMKEKGDIPEGYSVSREKKERFSLILESASTNQTSMYLCASRPDRGSNQPQHFGDGTRLSIL.

This clone was seen only once. The chain joins TRBV10-1 to TRBJ1-2, with D unresolved. With 3 bases removed from V and 8 bases from J, the gap between germline ends came to 10 bases. Germline V gives CDR1 WNHNN, CDR2 SYGVQD (reference sequence). The CDR3 contains 12 residues. The chain's CDR3 is CASSDSGRGYTF. The CDR3 DNA follows: TGCGCCAGCAGTGATAGTGGCAGGGGCTACACCTTC.

J is TRBJ1-1 and V is TRBV23-1; D gene uncertain. TRBV23-1 belongs to the ORF category, with a function that is uncertain. V shed 7 bases and J shed 5 bases, with 11 bases lying between them. This CDR3 comprises 12 residues. CDR3 DNA: TGCGCCAGCACGGGGTGTAGGACTGAAGCTTTCTTT. It specifies CASTGCRTEAFF.

This clone was seen just once. V and J are TRBV12-3 or TRBV12-4 and TRBJ1-4; D uncertain. This CDR3 has 13 residues. V was pared by 6 bases and J by 13 bases, with 18 bases between. CDR3 sequence: CASSVGTKGGLFF. The CDR3 coding sequence is TGTGCCAGCAGCGTCGGTACGAAGGGCGGACTGTTTTTT.

The rearrangement joins TRBV18 to TRBJ1-5; possible D gene TRBD1, 6 bases. Germline V gene lookup returns CDR1 KGHSH and CDR2 LQKENI. Trimming took off 4 bases at V and 1 base at J, with 8 bases between the two ends. The CDR3 runs 14 residues. The CDR3 DNA follows: TGTGCCAGCTCACGAGACAGGAGCAATCAGCCCCAGCATTTT. This codes for CASSRDRSNQPQHF.

Remarks on this clone: At one end the junction does not follow the germline gene, possibly because of a read error. This chain links TRBV27 with TRBJ2-7; 10 bases are a match to TRBD1. This CDR3 comprises 14 residues. The V gene's germline CDR1 is MNHEY and CDR2 SMNVEV (reference sequence). CDR3 in amino acids: CATSITGTGVEQYF. CDR3 sequence (DNA): TGTGCCACCAGTATCACAGGGACAGGGGTCGAGCAGTACTTC.

Notes on this clone: Other DNA sequences in this sample translate to the same CDR3. The rearrangement links TRBV5-1 to TRBJ2-7; D possibly corresponds to TRBD2 (5 bases). This CDR3 spans 14 amino acids. Germline-derived CDR1 and CDR2 are SGHRS and YFSETQ. Trimming took 0 bases from V and 3 from J, leaving 10 bases between them. The CDR3 DNA is TGCGCCAGCAGCTTGGAAGGAGGAAGCTACGAGCAGTACTTC. Its protein is CASSLEGGSYEQYF.

The chain combines TRBV5-1 with TRBJ1-6; 11 bases match TRBD1. Germline V lookup: CDR1 SGHRS, CDR2 YFSETQ. CDR3 size: 18 residues. The V segment lost 0 bases and the J segment 9 bases; nucleotides outside the gene matches: 11. The CDR3 sequence: CASSLGRGQGDFGSPLHF. The CDR3 DNA sequence: TGCGCCAGCAGCTTGGGACGGGGACAGGGGGATTTTGGTTCACCCCTCCACTTT.

The chain carries TRBV12-3 or TRBV12-4 and TRBJ2-7; possibly TRBD2 for D (5 bases). The V end lost 7 bases, the J end lost 3 bases, and 13 bases lay between the germline ends. This CDR3 region has 13 residues. CDR3 DNA sequence: TGTGCCAGCACGCTGGCGGGTCTCTACGAGCAGTACTTC. Protein sequence: CASTLAGLYEQYF.

This sequence joins TRBV21-1 and TRBJ1-1. TRBV21-1 is a pseudogene segment. The CDR3 consists of 17 residues. Here the CDR3 reads CASSKLNGTQSNTEAFF. Written as DNA, the CDR3 is TGTGCCAGCAGCAAACTAAACGGGACTCAATCTAACACTGAAGCTTTCTTT.

The V gene is TRBV5-1, the J gene TRBJ2-5; maybe TRBD2 (6 bases). Trimming removed 7 bases from V and 1 base from J, with 14 bases in between. The CDR3 totals 14 residues. Germline assignment: CDR1 SGHRS and CDR2 YFSETQ. The CDR3 sequence is CASGRLESQETQYF. The CDR3 region has the DNA TGCGCCAGCGGGCGACTAGAGAGCCAAGAGACCCAGTACTTC.